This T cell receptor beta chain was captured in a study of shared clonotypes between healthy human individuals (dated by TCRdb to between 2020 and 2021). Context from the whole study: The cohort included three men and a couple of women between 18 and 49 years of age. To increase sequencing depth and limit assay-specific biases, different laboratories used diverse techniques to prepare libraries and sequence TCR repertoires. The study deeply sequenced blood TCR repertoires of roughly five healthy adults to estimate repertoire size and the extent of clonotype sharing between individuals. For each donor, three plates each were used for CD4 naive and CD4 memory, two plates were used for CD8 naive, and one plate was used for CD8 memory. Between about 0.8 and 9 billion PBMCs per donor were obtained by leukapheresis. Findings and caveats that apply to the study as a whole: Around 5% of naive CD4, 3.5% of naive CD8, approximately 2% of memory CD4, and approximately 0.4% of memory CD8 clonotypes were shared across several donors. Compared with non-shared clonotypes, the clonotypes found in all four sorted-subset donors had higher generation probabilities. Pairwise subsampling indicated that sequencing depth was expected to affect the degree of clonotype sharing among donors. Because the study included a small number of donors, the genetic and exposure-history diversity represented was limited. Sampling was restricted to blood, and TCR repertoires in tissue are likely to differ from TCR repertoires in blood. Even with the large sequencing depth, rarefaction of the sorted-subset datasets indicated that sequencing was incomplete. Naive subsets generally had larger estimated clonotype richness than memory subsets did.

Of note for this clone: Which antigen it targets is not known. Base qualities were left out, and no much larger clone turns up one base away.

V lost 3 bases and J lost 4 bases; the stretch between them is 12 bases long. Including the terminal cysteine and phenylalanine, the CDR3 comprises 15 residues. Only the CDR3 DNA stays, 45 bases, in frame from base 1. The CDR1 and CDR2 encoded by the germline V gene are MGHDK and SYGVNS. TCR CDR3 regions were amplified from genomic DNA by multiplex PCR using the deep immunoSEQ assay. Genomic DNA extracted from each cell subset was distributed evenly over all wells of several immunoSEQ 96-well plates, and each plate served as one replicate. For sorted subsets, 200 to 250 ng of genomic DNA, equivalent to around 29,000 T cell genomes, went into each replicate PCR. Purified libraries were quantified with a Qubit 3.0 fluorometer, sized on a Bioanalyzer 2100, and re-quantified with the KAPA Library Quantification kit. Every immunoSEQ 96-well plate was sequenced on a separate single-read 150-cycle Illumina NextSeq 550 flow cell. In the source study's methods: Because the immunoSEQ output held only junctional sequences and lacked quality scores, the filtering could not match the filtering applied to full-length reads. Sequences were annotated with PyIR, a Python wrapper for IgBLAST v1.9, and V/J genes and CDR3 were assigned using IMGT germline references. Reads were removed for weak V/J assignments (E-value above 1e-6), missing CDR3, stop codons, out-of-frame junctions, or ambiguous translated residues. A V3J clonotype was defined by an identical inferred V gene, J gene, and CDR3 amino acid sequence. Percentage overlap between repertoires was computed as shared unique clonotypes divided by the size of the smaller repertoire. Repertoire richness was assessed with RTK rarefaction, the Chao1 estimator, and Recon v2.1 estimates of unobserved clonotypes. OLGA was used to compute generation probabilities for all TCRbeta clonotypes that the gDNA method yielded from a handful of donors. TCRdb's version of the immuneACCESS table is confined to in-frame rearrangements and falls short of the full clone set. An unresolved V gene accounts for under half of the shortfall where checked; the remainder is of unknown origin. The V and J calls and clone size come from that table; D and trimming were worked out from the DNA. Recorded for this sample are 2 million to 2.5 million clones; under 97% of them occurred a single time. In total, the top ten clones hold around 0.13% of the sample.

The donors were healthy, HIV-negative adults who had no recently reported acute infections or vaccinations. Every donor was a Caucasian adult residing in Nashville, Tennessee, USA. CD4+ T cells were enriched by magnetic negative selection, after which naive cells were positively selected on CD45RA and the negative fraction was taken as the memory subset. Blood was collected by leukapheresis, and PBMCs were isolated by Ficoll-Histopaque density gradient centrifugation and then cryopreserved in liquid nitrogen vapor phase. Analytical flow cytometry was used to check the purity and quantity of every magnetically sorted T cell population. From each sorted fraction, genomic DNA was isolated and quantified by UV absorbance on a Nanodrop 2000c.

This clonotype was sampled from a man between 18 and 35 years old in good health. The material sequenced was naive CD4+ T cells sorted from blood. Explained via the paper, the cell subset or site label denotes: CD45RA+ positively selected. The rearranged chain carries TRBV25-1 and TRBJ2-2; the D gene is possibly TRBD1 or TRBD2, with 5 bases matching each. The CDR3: CASSDHDGGTGELFF. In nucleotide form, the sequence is TGTGCCAGCAGTGATCACGATGGGGGCACCGGGGAGCTGTTTTTT.